Presented here are 27 T cell receptor beta chains from one specimen sequenced in a study of T cell responses to AZD1222 COVID-19 vaccine. The method was immunoSEQ multiplex PCR; TCRdb's version includes in-frame clones alone and lacks a portion of them. The sample has 60,000 to 75,000 clones; 80% to 90% are singletons. The sample was peripheral blood, taken 28 days after the second AZD1222 dose. The receptors shown here come from an adult who received the AZD1222 COVID-19 vaccine.

V usage is TRBV24-1 and J usage is TRBJ2-3, with 8 nucleotides matching TRBD2. Germline V lookup: CDR1 KGHDR, CDR2 SFDVKD. V lost 9 bases to trimming and J lost 3 bases; unmatched junction nucleotides: 7. The CDR3 has 14 residues. CDR3 DNA: TGTGCCACCGGGACGGGACTAGGGACAGATACGCAGTATTTT. It encodes CATGTGLGTDTQYF.

The J gene is TRBJ1-3, the V gene TRBV13; no clear D. Germline V gene sequence: CDR1 PRHDT, CDR2 FYEKMQ (reference sequence). V dropped 4 bases and J dropped 0 bases, with 10 bases sitting between them. This CDR3 is built from 15 residues. CDR3 nucleotide sequence: TGTGCCAGCAGCTACGGACGGAACTCTGGAAACACCATATATTTT. It encodes CASSYGRNSGNTIYF.

This chain connects TRBV5-1 to TRBJ1-6; TRBD1 is a possible D gene (5 bases). The CDR3 is 15 amino acids. Germline V lookup: CDR1 SGHRS, CDR2 YFSETQ. The V gene lost 0 bases and the J gene lost 6 bases, with 10 bases spanning the gap. CDR3 nucleotide sequence: TGCGCCAGCAGCTTGGGGGGACCTCGTAATTCACCCCTCCACTTT. It encodes CASSLGGPRNSPLHF. The full variable domain, rest sourced from reference TRBV5-1 and TRBJ1-6, is KAGVTQTPRYLIKTRGQQVTLSCSPISGHRSVSWYQQTPGQGLQFLFEYFSETQRNKGNFPGRFSGRQFSNSRSEMNVSTLELGDSALYLCASSLGGPRNSPLHFGNGTRLTVT.

This chain links TRBV4-1 with TRBJ1-5; D unresolved. Germline assignment: CDR1 MGHRA and CDR2 YSYEKL. The CDR3 is made up of 15 amino acids. V was pared by 4 bases and J by 4 bases, with 14 bases between. The DNA of the CDR3 is TGCGCCAGCAGCCGCAACCGGGATGAGAATCAGCCCCAGCATTTT. It is translated as CASSRNRDENQPQHF.

This clone occurred once. The V call is TRBV10-1, the J call TRBJ1-4; no clear D. Trimming took off 6 bases at V and 3 bases at J, with 11 bases between the two ends. The CDR3 covers 14 residues. Germline lookup yields CDR1 WNHNN and CDR2 SYGVQD (reference sequence). The CDR3 here is CASREHGANEKLFF. The CDR3 DNA reads as TGCGCCAGCAGGGAACACGGAGCTAATGAAAAACTGTTTTTT.

CDR3 DNA: TGTGCAAGTCGCTTAAACTGGGACAGGGATTACTACGAGCAGTACTTC. It translates to CASRLNWDRDYYEQYF. This rearrangement joins TRBV12-2 to TRBJ2-7; the table calls TRBD1, which could not be checked here. TRBV12-2 is noted as a pseudogene. The CDR3 loop spans 16 amino acids.

CDR3 sequence: CASSLDPARQFF. The CDR3 DNA sequence: TGTGCCAGCAGCTTAGACCCCGCGAGGCAGTTCTTC. V and J are TRBV11-3 and TRBJ2-1; D remains ambiguous. The CDR3 has 12 amino acids. Trimming stripped 0 bases from V and 12 bases from J, with 9 bases between. Germline-derived CDR1 and CDR2 are SGHNT and YENEEA.

The V gene is TRBV27, the J gene TRBJ1-5; D is ambiguous. The V and J ends lost 4 bases and 0 bases respectively, with 7 bases between them. Germline assignment: CDR1 MNHEY and CDR2 SMNVEV (reference sequence). CDR3 length: 14 residues. CDR3 coding DNA: TGTGCCAGCAGTTGGTCTTATAGCAATCAGCCCCAGCATTTT. Translation gives CASSWSYSNQPQHF.

The CDR3 here is CASSLSQGLNTEAFF. CDR3 DNA: TGTGCCAGCAGTTTATCCCAGGGGCTGAACACTGAAGCTTTCTTT. V usage is TRBV28 and J usage is TRBJ1-1; the D gene is possibly TRBD1 (6 bases). In germline, CDR1 is MDHEN, CDR2 SYDVKM. This CDR3 contains 15 residues. V was trimmed by 1 base and J by 0 bases, leaving 9 bases between them.

The gene calls are TRBV3-1 (or the pseudogene TRBV3-2) and TRBJ1-1; 10 positions agree with TRBD1. CDR3 length: 14 residues. Unmatched junction bases numbered 6, after V lost 0 bases and J lost 11 bases. Germline CDR1 and CDR2: LGHDT and YNNKEL (reference sequence). CDR3 residues: CASSQDRTGGRAFF. In DNA, the CDR3 is TGTGCCAGCAGCCAAGATCGGACAGGGGGTCGCGCTTTCTTT.

Here the CDR3 DNA reads TGTGCCAGCAGCCCCGGAATTGGGCCTTACGAGCAGTACTTC. The encoded protein is CASSPGIGPYEQYF. The rearrangement joins TRBV7-9 to TRBJ2-7; no reliable D call. Germline V CDR1 and CDR2: SEHNR, FQNEAQ (reference sequence). The CDR3 length is 14 residues. V was shortened by 5 bases and J by 4 bases, with 15 bases between the two germline ends.

This sequence joins TRBV5-4 and TRBJ2-7; the match to TRBD2 covers 9 bases. The CDR3 has 16 residues. J lost 6 bases, V lost 4 bases, and 14 bases had no gene match. Germline CDR1 and CDR2: SGHNT and YYREEE (reference sequence). Written as DNA, the CDR3 is TGTGCCAGCAGCCGGGAAGGGCTAGCGGGACAATCCGAGCAGTACTTC. It codes for CASSREGLAGQSEQYF.

The chain has TRBV5-3 and TRBJ1-2, with D hard to call. TRBV5-3 qualifies as an ORF whose function is uncertain. V lost 0 bases to trimming and J lost 4 bases, with 7 bases between them. This CDR3 is built from 13 residues. The CDR3 DNA sequence: TGTGCCAGAAGCTTGGTCTTGGGCTATGGCTACACCTTC. Its protein is CARSLVLGYGYTF.

V is TRBV5-1 and J is TRBJ1-1; 11 bases match TRBD1. This CDR3 comprises 14 residues. The V gene's germline CDR1 is SGHRS and CDR2 YFSETQ. With V trimmed by 4 bases and J by 4 bases, 3 bases remained unmatched. CDR3: CASSAGTGGTEAFF. CDR3 coding DNA: TGCGCCAGCAGCGCCGGGACAGGGGGCACTGAAGCTTTCTTT.

This chain connects TRBV28 to TRBJ1-6; 7 bases match TRBD1. Looked up from germline, CDR1 is MDHEN and CDR2 is SYDVKM. The CDR3 spans 13 residues. Unmatched junction bases numbered 7, after V lost 7 bases and J lost 10 bases. CDR3 residues: CASIAGTESPLHF. The CDR3 DNA reads as TGTGCCAGCATCGCCGGGACAGAATCACCCCTCCACTTT.

V gene TRBV3-1 (or the pseudogene TRBV3-2) combines with J gene TRBJ1-2; D may be TRBD1 (6 bases). This CDR3 is built from 15 residues. Germline V gene lookup returns CDR1 LGHDT and CDR2 YNNKEL (reference sequence). The V and J ends lost 0 bases and 8 bases respectively, with 16 bases between them. Here the CDR3 reads CASSQDGQGPRGYTF. The CDR3 DNA reads TGTGCCAGCAGCCAAGATGGGCAGGGGCCCCGGGGCTACACCTTC.

V and J are TRBV19 and TRBJ2-5; TRBD2 matches at 7 bases. CDR3 length: 16 amino acids. Germline V gene lookup returns CDR1 LNHDA and CDR2 SQIVND (reference sequence). V lost 4 bases and J lost 3; bases outside the gene matches: 11. CDR3 sequence: CASSSWGWEGEETQYF. CDR3 DNA: TGTGCCAGTAGTAGTTGGGGTTGGGAGGGAGAAGAGACCCAGTACTTC.

This clone has just one count. The rearrangement uses TRBV18 and TRBJ1-1; 8 nucleotides align to TRBD1. V lost 3 bases, J lost 0 bases, and 6 bases stayed unmatched. The CDR3 consists of 16 residues. The germline V gene encodes CDR1 KGHSH and CDR2 LQKENI. CDR3 region: CASSPNRGGLNTEAFF. The CDR3 DNA reads TGTGCCAGCTCACCGAACAGGGGGGGATTGAACACTGAAGCTTTCTTT. The whole variable domain, filled in from reference TRBV18 and TRBJ1-1, reads NAGVMQNPRHLVRRRGQEARLRCSPMKGHSHVYWYRQLPEEGLKFMVYLQKENIIDESGMPKERFSAEFPKEGPSILRIQQVVRGDSAAYFCASSPNRGGLNTEAFFGQGTRLTVV.

V gene TRBV7-6 combines with J gene TRBJ2-2; possibly TRBD2 for D (6 bases). V gave up 3 bases and J gave up 3 bases, with 17 bases separating them. The CDR3 is made up of 17 amino acids. The germline V gene encodes CDR1 SGHVS and CDR2 FNYEAQ. CDR3: CASSFFIGPGDTGELFF. The CDR3, as DNA: TGTGCCAGCAGCTTTTTTATCGGGCCGGGGGACACCGGGGAGCTGTTTTTT.

V usage is TRBV7-6 and J usage is TRBJ1-3; 9 nucleotides align to TRBD1. This CDR3 contains 16 residues. Germline trimming cut 1 base from V and 4 bases from J; bases unmatched to any gene: 5. Germline CDR1 is SGHVS and CDR2 is FNYEAQ. The CDR3 nucleotides read TGTGCCAGCAGCTTAGGTCCGGGACAGGGAGGAAACACCATATATTTT. Translating gives CASSLGPGQGGNTIYF.

This clone was found once. The V call is TRBV5-1, the J call TRBJ2-2; 7 bases match TRBD1. The CDR3 is 15 amino acids. The trim removed 2 bases at V and 4 bases at J, leaving 5 bases unmatched. Germline CDR1 SGHRS, CDR2 YFSETQ. CDR3: CASSFDRVGTGELFF. The CDR3 coding sequence is TGCGCCAGCAGCTTTGACAGGGTGGGCACCGGGGAGCTGTTTTTT.

The gene calls are TRBV6-6 and TRBJ2-3; 7 nucleotides agree with TRBD1. CDR3 length equals 14 residues. The germline V gene has CDR1 MNHNY and CDR2 SVGAGI (reference sequence). V trimming: 4 bases; J trimming: 3 bases; junction bases outside the gene matches: 4. CDR3 in DNA: TGTGCCAGCAGTTTGGACAGGCGGACAGATACGCAGTATTTT. Translation gives CASSLDRRTDTQYF.

The rearrangement links TRBV27 to TRBJ2-5; 8 nucleotides match TRBD2. CDR1 is MNHEY, CDR2 SMNVEV, per germline (reference sequence). V lost 5 bases and J lost 5; bases outside the gene matches: 7. The CDR3 spans 14 residues. CDR3 bases: TGTGCCAGCAGTCAGGGACTAGATTGGGAGACCCAGTACTTC. Amino acids: CASSQGLDWETQYF.

This rearrangement joins TRBV7-3 to TRBJ2-1; D is undetermined. The CDR3 is 15 amino acids. Trimming took off 4 bases at V and 4 bases at J, with 14 bases between the two ends. The germline CDR1 and CDR2 sequences are SGHTA and FQGTGA. The CDR3 DNA follows: TGTGCCAGCAGCTCGATTTCAGGTCCGTACAATGAGCAGTTCTTC. As protein: CASSSISGPYNEQFF.

The table lists this clone with a few counts. The CDR3 loop reads CASSFTQGTGELFF. The CDR3 nucleotides read TGTGCCAGCAGTTTCACACAGGGGACCGGGGAGCTGTTTTTT. The chain recombines TRBV6-5 with TRBJ2-2; 7 positions match TRBD1. With 4 bases clipped from V and 5 bases from J, the junction kept 4 bases outside the gene matches. Per germline, CDR1 MNHEY and CDR2 SVGAGI. The CDR3 sequence is 14 residues long.

Here the CDR3 reads CASSLERGRETQYF. The CDR3 nucleotides are TGCGCCAGCAGCTTGGAAAGGGGCAGGGAGACCCAGTACTTC. The rearrangement links TRBV5-1 to TRBJ2-5, with D tentatively TRBD1 (5 bases). V was trimmed by 0 bases and J by 5 bases, leaving 11 bases between them. Germline V gene lookup returns CDR1 SGHRS and CDR2 YFSETQ. This CDR3 has 14 residues.

J is TRBJ1-2 and V is TRBV4-2, with D uncertain. Trimming cost V 1 base and J 1 base, with 10 bases left between them. Germline V gene data show CDR1 as LGHNA and CDR2 as YNFKEQ. The CDR3 is made up of 15 amino acids. CDR3 sequence reads: CASSQGHDNNYGYTF. As DNA, the CDR3 is TGTGCCAGCAGCCAAGGACACGATAATAACTATGGCTACACCTTC.